The sequence of this T cell receptor beta chain was determined in a study of blood T cell repertoires in COVID-19. Overall study: Spain, Italy and the United States supplied samples that represented acute and convalescent COVID-19. Sources were T cells, B-cell-depleted T cells, or PBMCs; the material itself was cDNA or gDNA.

This CDR3 comprises 14 residues. CDR1 and CDR2 (germline): MGHRA, YSYEKL. V lost 2 bases and J lost 4, with 9 bases in between. Assay used: immunoSEQ multiplex PCR; TCRdb lists only in-frame clones, some missing. In the table there are about 77,000 clones, roughly nine tenths of which are singletons. The chain has TRBV4-1 and TRBJ1-5, with D possibly being TRBD1 (5 bases). Sequenced input: peripheral blood. The source is an elderly woman with active or convalescent COVID-19. DNA of the CDR3: TGCGCCAGCAGCCAAACAACAGGTAATCAGCCCCAGCATTTT. This gives the protein CASSQTTGNQPQHF.